The entry that follows covers one T cell receptor (beta chain) sequence. What it binds is not known. Clones were sequenced by immunoSEQ multiplex PCR, and TCRdb holds only the in-frame ones, with some missing. The sample consists of some 2.1 million clones, 90% to 95% of them appearing once. Germline V CDR1 and CDR2: SGHTA, FQGNSA. The CDR3 runs to 14 residues. Trimming took 9 bases from V and 0 from J, leaving 15 bases between them. The sample originates from a study of shared clonotypes between healthy human individuals. Study outcomes and limitations: Although depth was large, rarefaction showed that sequencing of the sorted subsets was incomplete. Sampling used blood alone; tissue repertoires probably differ.

The V call is TRBV7-2, the J call TRBJ2-7, with D hard to call. The material sequenced was naive CD4+ T cells sorted from blood. Noted subset: CD45RA+ positively selected. The clonotype originates from a young man in good health. CDR3 DNA sequence: TGTGCCAGTAGACGGACCTCCGTCTCCTACGAGCAGTACTTC. As protein: CASRRTSVSYEQYF.